The 6 T cell receptor beta chains presented below share a single source sample, sequenced in a study of shared clonotypes between healthy human individuals. Method: immunoSEQ multiplex PCR; TCRdb's copy keeps in-frame clones and lacks some. Found here are approximately 1.9 million clones, around 93% of them singletons; the top ten hold about 1.6%. Positively selected for CCR7, the CD45RO-negative cells used as naive CD8 cells excluded terminally differentiated effector memory CD45RA+ cells. Input material: naive CD8+ T cells from PBMCs. The receptors derive from a man aged 18 to 30 in good health. Some clones in this sample may be carry-over from other donors' samples.

V gene TRBV9 combines with J gene TRBJ2-4, with 11 bases that match TRBD2. Germline loops: CDR1 SGDLS, CDR2 YYNGEE. Unmatched junction bases numbered 4, after V lost 0 bases and J lost 11 bases. CDR3 length: 14 amino acids. The CDR3 DNA sequence: TGTGCCAGCAGCGTAGGCCTAGCGGGGGGCGTTCAGTACTTC. Encoded protein: CASSVGLAGGVQYF. Filled out from reference TRBV9 and TRBJ2-4, the complete variable domain reads DSGVTQTPKHLITATGQRVTLRCSPRSGDLSVYWYQQSLDQGLQFLIQYYNGEERAKGNILERFSAQQFPDLHSELNLSSLELGDSALYFCASSVGLAGGVQYFGAGTRLSVL.

DNA for the CDR3: TGCAGCGTTGGGGAAGGTTCCTACGAGCAGTACTTC. Its translation is CSVGEGSYEQYF. The chain is built from TRBV29-1 and TRBJ2-7; D is undetermined. Germline CDR1 is SQVTM and CDR2 is ANQGSEA. The CDR3 extends over 12 amino acids. Trimming shortened V by 4 bases and J by 1 base, and 8 bases separated the two germline ends.

The J gene is TRBJ2-7, the V gene TRBV5-1, with 7 bases that match TRBD1. With V trimmed by 4 bases and J by 3 bases, 13 bases remained unmatched. Germline values: CDR1 SGHRS, CDR2 YFSETQ. CDR3 length: 16 residues. The CDR3 bases are TGCGCCAGCAGCGGGATGCCGCAGGACAGGTTCTACGAGCAGTACTTC. As protein: CASSGMPQDRFYEQYF.

This sequence joins TRBV11-3 and TRBJ2-2; TRBD2 matches 11 bases. The V gene's germline CDR1 is SGHNT and CDR2 YENEEA. The V and J ends lost 5 bases and 3 bases, in that order; junction bases with no gene match: 5. The CDR3 loop spans 16 amino acids. The chain's CDR3 is CASSQLAGDYTGELFF. In nucleotides, the CDR3 is TGTGCCAGCAGCCAACTAGCGGGAGATTACACCGGGGAGCTGTTTTTT. The variable domain in full, completed from reference TRBV11-3 and TRBJ2-2, reads EAGVVQSPRYKIIEKKQPVAFWCNPISGHNTLYWYLQNLGQGPELLIRYENEEAVDDSQLPKDRFSAERLKGVDSTLKIQPAELGDSAVYLCASSQLAGDYTGELFFGEGSRLTVL.

V is TRBV6-5 and J is TRBJ2-1; D is perhaps TRBD1 (6 bases). The germline V gene encodes CDR1 MNHEY and CDR2 SVGAGI. Trimming shortened V by 3 bases and J by 0 bases, and 9 bases separated the two germline ends. This CDR3 has 15 amino acids. The CDR3 loop reads CASSYRGNSYNEQFF. The CDR3 bases are TGTGCCAGCAGTTATAGGGGGAACTCCTACAATGAGCAGTTCTTC.

CDR3 protein: CASSLVRVAGFGEQYF. The CDR3, as DNA: TGCGCCAGCAGCTTGGTTCGGGTAGCGGGATTTGGCGAGCAGTACTTC. The chain links TRBV5-1 to TRBJ2-7; 8 nucleotides match TRBD2. Trimming cost V 0 bases and J 6 bases; bases outside gene matches: 11. Germline CDR1 is SGHRS and CDR2 is YFSETQ. CDR3 length: 16 residues.